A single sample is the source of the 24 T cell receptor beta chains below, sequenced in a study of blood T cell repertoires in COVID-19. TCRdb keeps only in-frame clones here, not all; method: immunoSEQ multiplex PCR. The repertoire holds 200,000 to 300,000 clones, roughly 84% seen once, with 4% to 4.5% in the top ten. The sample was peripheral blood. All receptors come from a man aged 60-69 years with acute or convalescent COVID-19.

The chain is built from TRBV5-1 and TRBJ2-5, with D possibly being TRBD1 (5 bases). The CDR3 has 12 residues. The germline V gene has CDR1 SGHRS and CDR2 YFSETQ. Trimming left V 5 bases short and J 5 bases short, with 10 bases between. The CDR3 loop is CASRGPRETQYF. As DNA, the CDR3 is TGCGCCAGCAGGGGGCCGAGGGAGACCCAGTACTTC.

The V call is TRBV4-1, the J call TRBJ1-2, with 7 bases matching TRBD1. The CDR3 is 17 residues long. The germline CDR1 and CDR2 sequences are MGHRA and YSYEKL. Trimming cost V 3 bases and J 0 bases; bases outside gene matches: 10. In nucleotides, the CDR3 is TGCGCCAGCAGCCAGTCAATACAGGGGCCCACTAACTATGGCTACACCTTC. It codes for CASSQSIQGPTNYGYTF.

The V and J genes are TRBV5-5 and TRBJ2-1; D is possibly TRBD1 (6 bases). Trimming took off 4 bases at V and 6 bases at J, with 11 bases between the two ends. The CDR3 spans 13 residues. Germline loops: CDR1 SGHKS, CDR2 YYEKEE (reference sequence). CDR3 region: CASSNRASNEQFF. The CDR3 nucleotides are TGTGCCAGCAGCAACAGGGCCAGCAATGAGCAGTTCTTC. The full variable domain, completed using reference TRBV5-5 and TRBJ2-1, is DAGVTQSPTHLIKTRGQQVTLRCSPISGHKSVSWYQQVLGQGPQFIFQYYEKEERGRGNFPDRFSARQFPNYSSELNVNALLLGDSALYLCASSNRASNEQFFGPGTRLTVL.

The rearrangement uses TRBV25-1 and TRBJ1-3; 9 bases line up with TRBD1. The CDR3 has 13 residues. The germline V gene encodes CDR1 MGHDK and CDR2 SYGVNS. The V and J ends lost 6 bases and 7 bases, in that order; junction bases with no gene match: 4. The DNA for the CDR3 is TGTGCCAGCAGGGGACAGGGAAAGAACACCATATATTTT. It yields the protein CASRGQGKNTIYF.

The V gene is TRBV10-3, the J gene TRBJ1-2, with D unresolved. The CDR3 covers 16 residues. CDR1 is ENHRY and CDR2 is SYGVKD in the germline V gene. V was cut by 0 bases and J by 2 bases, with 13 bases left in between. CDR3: CAISESSRRVNYGYTF. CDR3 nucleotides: TGTGCCATCAGTGAGTCTTCAAGGAGGGTAAACTATGGCTACACCTTC.

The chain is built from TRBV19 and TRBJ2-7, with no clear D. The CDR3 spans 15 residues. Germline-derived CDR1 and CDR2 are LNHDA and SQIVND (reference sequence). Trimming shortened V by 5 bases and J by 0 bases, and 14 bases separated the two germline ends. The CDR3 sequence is CASSPSVSISYEQYF. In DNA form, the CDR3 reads TGTGCCAGTAGTCCCTCCGTCAGTATCTCCTACGAGCAGTACTTC.

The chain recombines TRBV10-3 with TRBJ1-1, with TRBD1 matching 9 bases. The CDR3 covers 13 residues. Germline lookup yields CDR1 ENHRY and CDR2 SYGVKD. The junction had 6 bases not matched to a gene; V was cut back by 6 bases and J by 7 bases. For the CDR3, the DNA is TGTGCCATCAGGGGACAGGGTGGAATTGAAGCTTTCTTT. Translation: CAIRGQGGIEAFF.

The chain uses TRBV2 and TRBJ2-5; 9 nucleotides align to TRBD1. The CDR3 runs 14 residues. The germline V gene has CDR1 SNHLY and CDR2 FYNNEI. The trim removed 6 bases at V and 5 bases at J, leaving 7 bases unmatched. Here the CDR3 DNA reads TGTGCCAGCAGCCCACAGGGGGCTGTGGAGACCCAGTACTTC. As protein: CASSPQGAVETQYF.

The CDR3 loop reads CASSPSGSQETQYF. In DNA form, the CDR3 reads TGTGCCAGCAGCCCCTCGGGAAGTCAAGAGACCCAGTACTTC. The rearrangement uses TRBV7-9 and TRBJ2-5; possibly TRBD2 for D (5 bases). Germline values: CDR1 SEHNR, CDR2 FQNEAQ (reference sequence). The CDR3 totals 14 residues. V was clipped by 5 bases and J by 2 bases, with 12 bases between them.

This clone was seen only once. CDR3 sequence reads: CASSQRYSSYNEQFF. In DNA form, the CDR3 reads TGCGCCAGCAGCCAACGCTATAGCTCCTACAATGAGCAGTTCTTC. The chain recombines TRBV4-1 with TRBJ2-1; D unresolved. V lost 2 bases, J lost 0 bases, and 8 bases lay in between. Germline lookup yields CDR1 MGHRA and CDR2 YSYEKL. The CDR3 sequence is 15 residues long.

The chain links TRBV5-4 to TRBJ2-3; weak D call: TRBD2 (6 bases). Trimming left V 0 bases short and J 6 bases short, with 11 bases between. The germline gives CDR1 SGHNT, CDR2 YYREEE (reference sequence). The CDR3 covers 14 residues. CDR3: CASSLAGSQDTQYF. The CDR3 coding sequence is TGTGCCAGCAGCTTGGCCGGGAGCCAGGATACGCAGTATTTT.

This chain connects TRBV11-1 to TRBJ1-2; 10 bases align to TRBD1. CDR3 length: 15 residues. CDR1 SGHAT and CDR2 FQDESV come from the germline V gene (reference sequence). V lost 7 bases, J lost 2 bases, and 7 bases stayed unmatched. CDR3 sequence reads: CASTNLDRGNYGYTF. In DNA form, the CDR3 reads TGTGCCAGCACCAACCTGGACAGGGGGAACTATGGCTACACCTTC. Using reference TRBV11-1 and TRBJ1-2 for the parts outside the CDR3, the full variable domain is EAEVAQSPRYKITEKSQAVAFWCDPISGHATLYWYRQILGQGPELLVQFQDESVVDDSQLPKDRFSAERLKGVDSTLKIQPAELGDSAMYLCASTNLDRGNYGYTFGSGTRLTVV.

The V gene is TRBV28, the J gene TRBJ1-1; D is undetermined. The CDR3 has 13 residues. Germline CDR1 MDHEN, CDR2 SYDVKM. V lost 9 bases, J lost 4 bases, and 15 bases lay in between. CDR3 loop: CASKSGDGTEAFF. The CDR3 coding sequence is TGTGCCAGTAAGTCCGGGGATGGCACTGAAGCTTTCTTT.

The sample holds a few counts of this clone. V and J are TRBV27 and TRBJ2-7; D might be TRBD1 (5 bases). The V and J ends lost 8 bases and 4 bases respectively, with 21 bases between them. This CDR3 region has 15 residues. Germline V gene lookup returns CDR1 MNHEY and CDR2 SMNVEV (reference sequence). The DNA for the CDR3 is TGTGCCAGCCGTAAGAATCAGGGATCCGCATACGAGCAGTACTTC. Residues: CASRKNQGSAYEQYF.

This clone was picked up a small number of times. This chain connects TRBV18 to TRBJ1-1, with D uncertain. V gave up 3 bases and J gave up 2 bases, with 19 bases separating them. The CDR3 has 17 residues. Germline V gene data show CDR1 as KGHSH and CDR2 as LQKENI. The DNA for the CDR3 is TGTGCCAGCTCACCTGGTAGCGATTTCTCCCCAAACACTGAAGCTTTCTTT. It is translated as CASSPGSDFSPNTEAFF.

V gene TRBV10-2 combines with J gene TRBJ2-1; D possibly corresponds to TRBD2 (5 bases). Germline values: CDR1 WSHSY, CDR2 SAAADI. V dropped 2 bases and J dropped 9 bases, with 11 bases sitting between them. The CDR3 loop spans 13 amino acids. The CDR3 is CASSEIVGSEQFF. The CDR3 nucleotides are TGCGCCAGCAGTGAGATTGTGGGGAGTGAGCAGTTCTTC.

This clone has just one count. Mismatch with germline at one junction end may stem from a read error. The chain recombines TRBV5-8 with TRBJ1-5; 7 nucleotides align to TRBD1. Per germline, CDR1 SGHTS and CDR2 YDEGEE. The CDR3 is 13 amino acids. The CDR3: CASSRGQLLTEYF. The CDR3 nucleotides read TGTGCCAGCAGCAGGGGACAGCTCCTCACCGAGTATTTT.

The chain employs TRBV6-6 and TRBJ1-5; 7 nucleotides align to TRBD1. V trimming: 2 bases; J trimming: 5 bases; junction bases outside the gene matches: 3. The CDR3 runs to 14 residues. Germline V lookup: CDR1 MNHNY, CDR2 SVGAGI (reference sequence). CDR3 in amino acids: CASSYRGLYQPQHF. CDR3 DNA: TGTGCCAGCAGTTACAGGGGGCTTTATCAGCCCCAGCATTTT.

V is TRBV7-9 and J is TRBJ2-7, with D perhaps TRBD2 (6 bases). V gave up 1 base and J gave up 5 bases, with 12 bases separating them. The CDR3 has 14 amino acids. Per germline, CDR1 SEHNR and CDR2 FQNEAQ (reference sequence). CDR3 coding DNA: TGTGCCAGCAGCTTAGTGGGGGGATTCAACGAGCAGTACTTC. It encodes CASSLVGGFNEQYF.

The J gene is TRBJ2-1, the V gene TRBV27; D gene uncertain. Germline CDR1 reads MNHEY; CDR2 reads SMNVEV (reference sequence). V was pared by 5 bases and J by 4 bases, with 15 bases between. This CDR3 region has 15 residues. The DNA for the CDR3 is TGTGCCAGCAGTCCGACCCGCGACTTATACAATGAGCAGTTCTTC. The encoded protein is CASSPTRDLYNEQFF.

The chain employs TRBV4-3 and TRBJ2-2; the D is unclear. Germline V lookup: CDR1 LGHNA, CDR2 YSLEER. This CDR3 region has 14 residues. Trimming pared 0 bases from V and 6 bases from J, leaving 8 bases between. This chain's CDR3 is CASSQDWSSGELFF. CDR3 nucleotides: TGCGCCAGCAGCCAAGATTGGAGTTCCGGGGAGCTGTTTTTT.

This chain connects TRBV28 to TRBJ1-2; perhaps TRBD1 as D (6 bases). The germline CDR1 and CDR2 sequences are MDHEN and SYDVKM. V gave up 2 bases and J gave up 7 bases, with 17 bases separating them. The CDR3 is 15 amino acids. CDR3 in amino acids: CASSLRIQGQRGYTF. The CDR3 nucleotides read TGTGCCAGCAGTTTAAGGATCCAGGGGCAGCGTGGCTACACCTTC.

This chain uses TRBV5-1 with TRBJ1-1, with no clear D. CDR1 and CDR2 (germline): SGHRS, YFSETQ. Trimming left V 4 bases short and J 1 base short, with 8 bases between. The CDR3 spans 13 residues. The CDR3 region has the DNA TGCGCCAGCAGCGAGTCTCAGAACACTGAAGCTTTCTTT. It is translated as CASSESQNTEAFF.

In DNA, the CDR3 is TGTGCCACCAGTGACGGACATGGTGGCTACACCTTC. Translation: CATSDGHGGYTF. The chain joins TRBV24-1 to TRBJ1-2, with D possibly TRBD1 on 5 matching bases. Germline assignment: CDR1 KGHDR and CDR2 SFDVKD. This CDR3 has 12 amino acids. The ends were cut back, 4 bases at V and 7 bases at J, with 9 bases in the middle.